This T cell receptor (beta chain) was obtained from a study of shared clonotypes between healthy human individuals. TCRdb's copy holds only in-frame clones and misses some; the assay was immunoSEQ multiplex PCR. The sample lists 98,000 or so clones, roughly two thirds seen once, with approximately 23% in the top ten. Trimming removed 3 bases from V and 0 bases from J, with 7 bases in between. The V gene's germline CDR1 is MNHEY and CDR2 SVGAGI. The CDR3 covers 14 residues. The chain couples TRBV6-5 to TRBJ2-3, with D unclear. This receptor was taken from a woman between 25 and 40 years old in good health. The sequencing input was memory CD8+ T cells sorted from blood. Subset in this sample: CD45RO+ cells pooled with CCR7-negative TemRA cells. The CDR3 loop reads CASSYAGSTDTQYF. The CDR3 coding sequence is TGTGCCAGCAGTTATGCAGGTAGCACAGATACGCAGTATTTT.